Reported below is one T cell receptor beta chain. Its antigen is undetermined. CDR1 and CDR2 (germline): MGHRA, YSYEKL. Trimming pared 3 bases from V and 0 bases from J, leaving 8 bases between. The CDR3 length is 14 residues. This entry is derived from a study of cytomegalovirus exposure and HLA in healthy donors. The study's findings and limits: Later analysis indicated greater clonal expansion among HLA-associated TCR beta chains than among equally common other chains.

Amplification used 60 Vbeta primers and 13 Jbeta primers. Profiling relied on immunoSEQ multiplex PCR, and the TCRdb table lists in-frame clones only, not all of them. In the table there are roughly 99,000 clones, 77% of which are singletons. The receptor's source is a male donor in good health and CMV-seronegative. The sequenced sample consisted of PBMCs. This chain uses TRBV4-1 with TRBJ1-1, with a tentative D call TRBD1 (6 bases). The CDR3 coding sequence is TGCGCCAGCAGCCATGGGGGCCTGAACACTGAAGCTTTCTTT. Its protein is CASSHGGLNTEAFF.